A single TCR beta chain is shown here with its context. The germline gives CDR1 SGHRS, CDR2 YFSETQ. CDR3 length: 17 amino acids. V lost 3 bases to trimming and J lost 10 bases; unmatched junction nucleotides: 14. The data originate from a study of blood T cell repertoires in COVID-19. Looking at the study overall: The United States, Italy and Spain supplied acute and convalescent COVID-19 samples. The cDNA or gDNA used as material had been derived from T cells, B-cell-depleted T cells, or PBMCs.

Study processing details: Estimated nucleated cell counts came from reference gene primer amplification. The data were produced by immunoSEQ multiplex PCR, yet TCRdb's version contains in-frame clones alone and is incomplete. V and J calls and clone size are copied from that table; D and trimming were computed from the DNA. The top ten clones hold over 3.5% of a sample with some 280,000 clones, around four fifths of them seen once. This receptor was obtained from a woman aged 50 to 60 with active or convalescent COVID-19. Sequencing was performed on peripheral blood. This sequence joins TRBV5-1 and TRBJ2-1; 12 bases fit TRBD2. This CDR3 is CASSSRTASGRAREQFF. The CDR3 DNA follows: TGCGCCAGCAGCTCCCGGACGGCTAGCGGGAGGGCCAGGGAGCAGTTCTTC.